Listed here are 2 T cell receptor beta chains from one sample, sequenced in a study of human T cells and chemical hapten exposure (dated by TCRdb to the early 2020s). The library relied on RACE. These reads were obtained on a NextSeq 500. TCRdb reanalyzed the raw reads on its own, using fastp at Q25 for trimming and MiXCR for clone calling, and kept in-frame beta chains. Identical CDR3 proteins give one entry, which carries the most common genes and DNA. The sample table shows about 98,000 distinct CDR3 sequences, and about a tenth are seen once. The ten largest clonotypes hold around 3.1% of the sample. Reading the label with the study, this specimen's time point is: pre-sensitization, week 0. The sample's treatment or condition label, in plain terms: therapeutic diphenylcyclopropenone sensitization with weekly scalp DPC. Sequencing used whole blood, obtained in connection with sensitization to the hapten diphenylcyclopropenone (DPC). The receptor source for this set is a woman aged 55-70 years with alopecia areata. Some clones in this sample may be carry-over from other donors' samples.

This clonotype showed up many times. This chain uses TRBV7-9 with TRBJ1-1; 7 bases match TRBD1. V shed 2 bases and J 8 bases; nucleotides not matched to a gene: 8. The CDR3 runs to 14 residues. Germline V lookup: CDR1 SEHNR, CDR2 FQNEAQ (reference sequence). CDR3 protein: CASSLRPQGPEAFF. The CDR3 DNA follows: TGTGCCAGCAGCTTACGCCCACAGGGGCCGGAAGCTTTCTTT.

This rearrangement joins TRBV20-1 to TRBJ2-7; 7 nucleotides agree with TRBD1. The V segment lost 2 bases and the J segment 2 bases; nucleotides outside the gene matches: 9. CDR1 and CDR2 (germline): DFQATT, SNEGSKA (reference sequence). CDR3 length: 15 residues. The chain's CDR3 is CSARSVDRRTYEQYF. CDR3 in DNA: TGCAGTGCTAGATCCGTGGACAGGCGGACCTACGAGCAGTACTTC.